These 16 T cell receptor beta chains came from one sample sequenced in a study of cytomegalovirus exposure and HLA in healthy donors. Researchers ran the PCR with 60 Vbeta and 13 Jbeta primers. Only in-frame clones appear in the TCRdb table, and some are missing; sequencing was by immunoSEQ multiplex PCR. The sample holds fewer than 150,000 clones, roughly three quarters seen once. The sequenced material came from PBMCs. These receptors came from a man between 35 and 55 years old in good health and CMV-seronegative.

V usage is TRBV11-3 and J usage is TRBJ2-7; 8 nucleotides line up with TRBD2. Germline V gene data show CDR1 as SGHNT and CDR2 as YENEEA. J lost 2 bases, V lost 4 bases, and 4 bases had no gene match. The CDR3 extends over 14 amino acids. This chain's CDR3 is CASSYTSGAYEQYF. The CDR3 region has the DNA TGTGCCAGCAGCTACACTAGCGGAGCCTACGAGCAGTACTTC.

The rearrangement joins TRBV27 to TRBJ1-5; TRBD1 is a possible D gene (5 bases). Germline V gene sequence: CDR1 MNHEY, CDR2 SMNVEV (reference sequence). V was cut by 1 base and J by 2 bases, with 9 bases left in between. The CDR3 extends over 15 amino acids. CDR3 DNA sequence: TGTGCCAGCAGTTTATGGGGGGGAGGCAATCAGCCCCAGCATTTT. Encoded protein: CASSLWGGGNQPQHF.

This chain joins TRBV6-1 and TRBJ1-5; D remains ambiguous. In germline, CDR1 is MNHNS, CDR2 SASEGT. The CDR3 has 14 amino acids. V lost 6 bases and J lost 1, with 10 bases in between. The CDR3 spells CASSEYSSNQPQHF. The CDR3 region has the DNA TGTGCCAGCAGCGAATACAGCAGCAATCAGCCCCAGCATTTT.

The chain recombines TRBV7-2 with TRBJ2-7; D not certain. This CDR3 spans 15 amino acids. V lost 1 base and J 5 bases, leaving 15 bases between the germline ends. Per germline, CDR1 SGHTA and CDR2 FQGNSA. The CDR3 here is CASSLDVATADEQYF. The CDR3 bases are TGTGCCAGCAGCTTAGACGTAGCTACTGCCGACGAGCAGTACTTC.

The V and J genes are TRBV5-1 and TRBJ2-2, with TRBD1 matching over 7 bases. The ends lost 4 bases at V and 6 bases at J; junction bases unmatched: 12. The CDR3 totals 16 residues. Germline V gene lookup returns CDR1 SGHRS and CDR2 YFSETQ. For the CDR3, the DNA is TGCGCCAGCAGCCGACAGGGCCCCGGGGTCGCCGGGGAGCTGTTTTTT. Translation gives CASSRQGPGVAGELFF.

In the case of this clone: Within the sample, other DNA sequences also encode this same CDR3. The V gene is TRBV18, the J gene TRBJ2-3; D remains unclear. The CDR3 has 12 amino acids. The germline gives CDR1 KGHSH, CDR2 LQKENI. V was clipped by 3 bases and J by 3 bases, with 4 bases between them. This CDR3 reads CASSPYTDTQYF. The CDR3 DNA reads as TGTGCCAGCTCACCCTATACAGATACGCAGTATTTT.

This chain joins TRBV19 and TRBJ2-7, with 8 positions matching TRBD1. J gave up 0 bases and V 9 bases, and 10 bases lay outside the gene matches. The germline gives CDR1 LNHDA, CDR2 SQIVND (reference sequence). This CDR3 contains 15 residues. The CDR3 sequence: CASWGGQGSSYEQYF. As DNA, the CDR3 is TGTGCCAGCTGGGGTGGACAGGGTAGCTCCTACGAGCAGTACTTC.

This clone occurred a few times. This chain connects TRBV7-2 to TRBJ2-3; D possibly corresponds to TRBD2 (5 bases). The germline V gene has CDR1 SGHTA and CDR2 FQGNSA. The CDR3 contains 15 residues. Deletions cut 5 bases from V and 2 bases from J, with 14 bases between. The CDR3 sequence: CASSPSGPTTDTQYF. In DNA form, the CDR3 reads TGTGCCAGCAGCCCGAGCGGCCCGACCACAGATACGCAGTATTTT.

This chain links TRBV28 with TRBJ2-5; 15 bases map to TRBD2. V lost 6 bases to trimming and J lost 2 bases; unmatched junction nucleotides: 4. The CDR3 has 16 residues. CDR1 is MDHEN and CDR2 is SYDVKM in the germline V gene. In nucleotides, the CDR3 is TGTGCCAGCAGCCACGGACTAGCGGGAGGGCAAGAGACCCAGTACTTC. Its translation is CASSHGLAGGQETQYF.

This clone is a singleton in its sample. The gene calls are TRBV7-9 and TRBJ1-2; 7 bases match TRBD1. The length of the CDR3 is 15 residues. With V trimmed by 4 bases and J by 4 bases, 9 bases remained unmatched. Looked up from germline, CDR1 is SEHNR and CDR2 is FQNEAQ (reference sequence). The CDR3 coding sequence is TGTGCCAGCAGCTCCACTACGGGACAGCCCTATGGCTACACCTTC. Translating it yields CASSSTTGQPYGYTF. Combining the CDR3 with reference TRBV7-9 and TRBJ1-2 gives the whole variable domain DTGVSQNPRHKITKRGQNVTFRCDPISEHNRLYWYRQTLGQGPEFLTYFQNEAQLEKSRLLSDRFSAERPKGSFSTLEIQRTEQGDSAMYLCASSSTTGQPYGYTFGSGTRLTVV.

V gene TRBV6-5 combines with J gene TRBJ2-1, with 9 nucleotides matching TRBD2. CDR3 length: 13 residues. The V gene's germline CDR1 is MNHEY and CDR2 SVGAGI. V lost 4 bases, J lost 8 bases, and 3 bases stayed unmatched. CDR3 in DNA: TGTGCCAGCAGTTTGGCGGGGGGGGATGAGCAGTTCTTC. This encodes CASSLAGGDEQFF.

The V call is TRBV4-2, the J call TRBJ2-3; possible D gene TRBD1, 5 bases. Germline loops: CDR1 LGHNA, CDR2 YNFKEQ. The length of the CDR3 is 15 residues. V dropped 0 bases and J dropped 2 bases, with 9 bases sitting between them. CDR3 sequence (DNA): TGTGCCAGCAGCCAAGACGGCAGGGTCACAGATACGCAGTATTTT. Translation: CASSQDGRVTDTQYF.

J is TRBJ1-5 and V is TRBV11-2; D gene unclear. The CDR3 length is 14 residues. Germline CDR1 reads SGHAT; CDR2 reads FQNNGV. V was cut by 3 bases and J by 6 bases, with 12 bases left in between. DNA of the CDR3: TGTGCCAGCAGCTTTACGGGGTCGGGTCAGCCCCAGCATTTT. Its protein is CASSFTGSGQPQHF.

This chain uses TRBV11-3 with TRBJ2-2; D is undetermined. Germline V lookup: CDR1 SGHNT, CDR2 YENEEA. Trimming removed 2 bases from V and 0 bases from J, with 4 bases in between. The CDR3 consists of 14 residues. The chain's CDR3 is CASSLQSNTGELFF. As DNA, the CDR3 is TGTGCCAGCAGCTTACAGTCGAACACCGGGGAGCTGTTTTTT.

The V call is TRBV4-3, the J call TRBJ1-1, with D possibly matching TRBD1 (5 bases). From germline, CDR1 is LGHNA and CDR2 YSLEER. V was clipped by 1 base and J by 1 base, with 10 bases between them. The CDR3 loop spans 15 amino acids. DNA of the CDR3: TGCGCCAGCAGCCAAGGTCCCCAGGGGAACACTGAAGCTTTCTTT. Its protein product is CASSQGPQGNTEAFF.

The V gene is TRBV5-1, the J gene TRBJ1-2; D gene uncertain. Germline CDR1 and CDR2: SGHRS and YFSETQ. The CDR3 is 13 residues long. V lost 4 bases, J lost 4 bases, and 11 bases lay in between. For the CDR3, the DNA is TGCGCCAGCAGCCCTAGCCAGACCTATGGCTACACCTTC. Its protein product is CASSPSQTYGYTF. The full variable domain, completed using reference TRBV5-1 and TRBJ1-2, is KAGVTQTPRYLIKTRGQQVTLSCSPISGHRSVSWYQQTPGQGLQFLFEYFSETQRNKGNFPGRFSGRQFSNSRSEMNVSTLELGDSALYLCASSPSQTYGYTFGSGTRLTVV.